This TCR beta chain was retrieved from a study of blood T cell repertoires in COVID-19. V lost 7 bases and J 4 bases, leaving 17 bases between the germline ends. Per germline, CDR1 SQVTM and CDR2 ANQGSEA. The CDR3 runs to 13 residues. The data were produced by immunoSEQ multiplex PCR, yet TCRdb's version contains in-frame clones alone and is incomplete. The sample includes nearly 110,000 clones, about 87% seen only once; the top ten take 6.5% to 7%. The chain carries TRBV29-1 and TRBJ2-7; TRBD1 is a possible D gene (6 bases). The receptor comes from a man in his forties or fifties with active or convalescent COVID-19. The sequenced material came from peripheral blood. CDR3 nucleotide sequence: TGCAGCGGACGACCGGGACAAATGTACGAGCAGTACTTC. Amino acids: CSGRPGQMYEQYF.